The entry below gives a single T cell receptor (beta chain) sequence along with its context. Method: immunoSEQ multiplex PCR; TCRdb's copy keeps in-frame clones and lacks some. The profile covers about 91,000 clones, with more than 70% appearing a single time and about 19% taken by the ten largest. This record comes from a study of T cell responses to AZD1222 COVID-19 vaccine. The germline V gene has CDR1 MNHEY and CDR2 SVGAGI. The V and J ends lost 0 bases and 5 bases respectively, with 13 bases between them. The CDR3 consists of 15 residues. V and J are TRBV6-5 and TRBJ2-5; D remains unclear. The source was peripheral blood, collected on day 0 of AZD1222 vaccination. The sequence derives from an adult in good health. The CDR3 nucleotides read TGTGCCAGCAGTTACTCGAACAGTCCCCGGGAGACCCAGTACTTC. It is translated as CASSYSNSPRETQYF.